This TCR beta chain derives from a study of shared clonotypes between healthy human individuals. At the level of the study: CD4 naive and CD4 memory each took three plates per donor, while CD8 naive took two and CD8 memory one.

Naive CD8 cells lacked CD45RO, underwent positive selection for CCR7 and left out terminally differentiated effector memory CD45RA+ cells. Sequencing used immunoSEQ multiplex PCR; TCRdb keeps in-frame clones, though not all of them. This sample has around 580,000 clones, with more than 95% found just once. Study-wide results and limits: Larger estimated richness was generally recorded for naive subsets relative to memory subsets. Rarefaction demonstrated incomplete sorted-subset sequencing despite large depth. With four donors compared, approximately 5.5% of naive CD4 clonotypes were shared.

Comments on this clone: As yet, its antigen is unknown.

The V gene end was trimmed by 4 bases and the J gene end by 1 base; junction bases not matched to a gene: 1. Germline CDR1 reads SGHRS; CDR2 reads YFSETQ. The CDR3 totals 14 residues. This chain connects TRBV5-1 to TRBJ2-7; 11 positions match TRBD2. This TCR was sampled from a man aged 30 to 45 in good health. The specimen sequenced was naive CD8+ T cells sorted from blood. The CDR3 DNA is TGCGCCAGCAGCCCTAGCGGGAGGTCCTACGAGCAGTACTTC. The encoded protein is CASSPSGRSYEQYF.